These T cell receptor beta chains were read from a single sample in a study of CD8+CD57+ T cells in acquired aplastic anemia. TCRdb re-derived calls from the reads in MiXCR, one entry per CDR3 protein. Here the sample spans around 220,000 distinct CDR3 sequences, around 50% being singletons. The specimen sequenced was sorted CD4+, CD8+, or CD8+CD57+ T cells (not recorded which) from PBMCs. The receptors shown here come from a human donor with aplastic anemia. Each CDR3 is given with its conserved first and last residue. Fields, in order: clone size, D gene, J gene, V gene, CDR3 DNA, CDR3 protein. D genes are given only for firm matches. Some rows have no size entry. The others give once, few or many, or a class for an expanded clone.

many	NA	TRBJ1-2	TRBV9	TGTGCCAGCGCCACGACCCCCACAGCCTATGGCTACACCTTC	CASATTPTAYGYTF
once	TRBD1	TRBJ1-5	TRBV7-3	TGTGCCAGCAGCCGACAGGGTAGCAATCAGCCCCAGCATTTT	CASSRQGSNQPQHF
NA	NA	TRBJ1-2	TRBV19	TGTGCCAGTAGTCCCCGACAGGCGGATAATGGCTACACCTTC	CASSPRQADNGYTF
many	NA	TRBJ2-1	TRBV6-4	TGTGCCAGCAGTGCGATGGAGGGTAATGAGCAGTTCTTC	CASSAMEGNEQFF
NA	NA	TRBJ1-1	TRBV2	TGTGCCAGCAGTGAGGATAACACTGAAGCTTTCTTT	CASSEDNTEAFF
many	TRBD2	TRBJ2-1	TRBV7-9	TGTGCCAGCAGCTTAATGGCGGGGGGAGGAAATGAGCAGTTCTTC	CASSLMAGGGNEQFF
few	TRBD2	TRBJ2-7	TRBV7-2	TGTGCCAGACGGACTAGCGGGGGATCCTACGAGCAGTACTTC	CARRTSGGSYEQYF
NA	TRBD2	TRBJ2-3	TRBV12-3/TRBV12-4	TGTGCCAGCTCACCCGACGGGGTCGGGGGGACAGATACGCAGTATTTT	CASSPDGVGGTDTQYF
NA	NA	TRBJ2-5	TRBV7-9	TGTGCCAGCAGCCCTCCCCAAGAGACCCAGTACTTC	CASSPPQETQYF
once	NA	TRBJ2-2	TRBV10-1	TGCGCCAGCAGTGAAAGTAACACCGGGGAGCTGTTTTTT	CASSESNTGELFF
NA	TRBD2	TRBJ2-5	TRBV29-1	TGCAGCGGGGGGGGTCGGGGACCAGGAGAGACCCAGTACTTC	CSGGGRGPGETQYF
many	NA	TRBJ2-1	TRBV5-1	TGCGCCAGCAGCTTCGCCGGGCTTTCCTACAATGAGCAGTTCTTC	CASSFAGLSYNEQFF
NA	TRBD1	TRBJ1-5	TRBV19	TGTGCCAGTAGCCACGGACAGGGGTTCACTAATACCAATCAGCCCCAGCATTTT	CASSHGQGFTNTNQPQHF
many	NA	TRBJ2-5	TRBV5-8	TGTGCCAGCAGCTTGGACCTCGCGGGGTCAGAGACCCAGTACTTC	CASSLDLAGSETQYF
NA	TRBD2	TRBJ2-1	TRBV15	TGTGCCACCAGCAACGGACTAGCCGAGCAGTTCTTC	CATSNGLAEQFF
NA	NA	TRBJ1-2	TRBV7-2	TGTGCCAGCAGCCGAGACACAGCTAACTATGGCTACACCTTC	CASSRDTANYGYTF
many	NA	TRBJ1-2	TRBV10-3	TGTGCCAACCGGGGGGGGGGCGACTATGGCTACACCTTC	CANRGGGDYGYTF